Shown below are 28 T cell receptor beta chains from a single sample sequenced in a study of shared clonotypes between healthy human individuals. The data were produced by immunoSEQ multiplex PCR, yet TCRdb's version contains in-frame clones alone and is incomplete. The sample yields about 300,000 clones, over 65% seen once. The sequencing sample was made of memory CD4+ T cells sorted from blood. The subset is: CD45RA-negative fraction. The receptors shown here come from a man aged 30 to 45 in good health.

In DNA form, the CDR3 reads TGTGCCAGTAGTAACCTAGCGGCTCAACGCGGGACCCAGTACTTC. It specifies CASSNLAAQRGTQYF. The rearrangement links TRBV19 to TRBJ2-5; TRBD2 matches 7 bases. This CDR3 contains 15 residues. The junction had 12 bases not matched to a gene; V was cut back by 4 bases and J by 7 bases. CDR1 and CDR2 (germline): LNHDA, SQIVND (reference sequence).

This clone was observed a handful of times. V usage is TRBV5-5 and J usage is TRBJ2-5, with TRBD1 as a possible D gene (5 bases). The CDR3 spans 15 residues. Germline V lookup: CDR1 SGHKS, CDR2 YYEKEE (reference sequence). Deletions cut 0 bases from V and 4 bases from J, with 13 bases between. The CDR3 sequence is CASSLAGLPLETQYF. The CDR3 DNA is TGTGCCAGCAGCTTGGCAGGGTTACCTCTAGAGACCCAGTACTTC.

The chain employs TRBV5-4 and TRBJ2-1, with no clear D. The germline V gene has CDR1 SGHNT and CDR2 YYREEE (reference sequence). V gave up 5 bases and J gave up 6 bases, with 9 bases separating them. The CDR3 extends over 12 amino acids. The CDR3 DNA reads as TGTGCCAGCAGGGCGCGTGGCAATGAGCAGTTCTTC. Protein: CASRARGNEQFF.

The chain links TRBV11-3 to TRBJ2-3; D is perhaps TRBD2 (6 bases). With 4 bases removed from V and 6 bases from J, the gap between germline ends came to 11 bases. Germline V gives CDR1 SGHNT, CDR2 YENEEA. The CDR3 totals 13 residues. The CDR3 coding sequence is TGTGCCAGCAGCTACGGGACTGGGGATACGCAGTATTTT. It yields the protein CASSYGTGDTQYF.

V gene TRBV25-1 combines with J gene TRBJ2-3; unclear D gene. In germline, CDR1 is MGHDK, CDR2 SYGVNS. The CDR3 has 13 residues. V lost 5 bases to trimming and J lost 5 bases, with 11 bases between them. The CDR3, as DNA: TGTGCCAGCAGTCCCAACCGAGGAGATACGCAGTATTTT. Protein sequence: CASSPNRGDTQYF.

A few counts support this clone. The DNA of the CDR3 is TGTGCCAGCAGTTTATGGCCAGATACGCAGTATTTT. Amino acid sequence: CASSLWPDTQYF. The chain has TRBV28 and TRBJ2-3; the D is unclear. The CDR3 is made up of 12 amino acids. Trimming removed 0 bases from V and 4 bases from J, with 2 bases in between. Germline loops: CDR1 MDHEN, CDR2 SYDVKM.

The gene calls are TRBV5-1 and TRBJ2-5, with a possible D match to TRBD2 (6 bases). Trimming left V 2 bases short and J 4 bases short, with 9 bases between. This CDR3 is built from 13 residues. Per germline, CDR1 SGHRS and CDR2 YFSETQ. The CDR3 nucleotides read TGCGCCAGCAGCTTCGGGGGAGCAGAGACCCAGTACTTC. This codes for CASSFGGAETQYF.

The chain couples TRBV10-3 to TRBJ1-1; D is possibly TRBD1 (5 bases). Trimming cost V 4 bases and J 0 bases, with 9 bases left between them. CDR1 ENHRY and CDR2 SYGVKD come from the germline V gene. The CDR3 sequence is 14 residues long. The DNA of the CDR3 is TGTGCCATCAGTGTGACAGCAATGAACACTGAAGCTTTCTTT. Translating it yields CAISVTAMNTEAFF.

The chain couples TRBV19 to TRBJ1-5, with TRBD1 identical over 11 bases. CDR1 is LNHDA and CDR2 is SQIVND in the germline V gene (reference sequence). The length of the CDR3 is 15 residues. Trimming cost V 0 bases and J 7 bases; bases outside gene matches: 2. The CDR3 sequence: CASSIDGDRGQPQHF. CDR3 in DNA: TGTGCCAGTAGTATAGATGGGGACAGGGGGCAGCCCCAGCATTTT.

In regard to this clone: Germline is not matched at one junction end, which may reflect a read error. The V gene is TRBV28, the J gene TRBJ2-7; the D call may be TRBD1 or TRBD2 (7 bases each). CDR1 and CDR2 (germline): MDHEN, SYDVKM. The CDR3 loop spans 14 amino acids. CDR3: CASSWIDRDTSVDF. As DNA, the CDR3 is TGTGCCAGCAGTTGGATCGACAGGGACACTAGCGTGGACTTC.

The V gene is TRBV5-4, the J gene TRBJ2-1, with D unclear. V was shortened by 2 bases and J by 4 bases, with 7 bases between the two germline ends. Germline-derived CDR1 and CDR2 are SGHNT and YYREEE (reference sequence). This CDR3 has 13 amino acids. The CDR3 coding sequence is TGTGCCAGCAGCTTCGATGAGTACAATGAGCAGTTCTTC. The encoded protein is CASSFDEYNEQFF.

This chain links TRBV5-8 with TRBJ2-7, with D tentatively TRBD2 (6 bases). Germline V gene sequence: CDR1 SGHTS, CDR2 YDEGEE. The V end lost 4 bases, the J end lost 1 base, and 21 bases lay between the germline ends. This CDR3 region has 17 residues. The CDR3 nucleotides read TGTGCCAGCAGCAGAAGGGACTCCCTCTCGGTGTCCTACGAGCAGTACTTC. This codes for CASSRRDSLSVSYEQYF.

This clone was seen once. The J gene is TRBJ2-2, the V gene TRBV28, with a possible D match to TRBD2 (6 bases). CDR1 is MDHEN, CDR2 SYDVKM, per germline. V was pared by 6 bases and J by 0 bases, with 14 bases between. The length of the CDR3 is 16 residues. CDR3 DNA: TGTGCCAGCAGCCTCTCGGCGGGGACGAACACCGGGGAGCTGTTTTTT. Translated, it gives CASSLSAGTNTGELFF.

The V and J genes are TRBV25-1 and TRBJ2-7, with D possibly being TRBD1 (6 bases). The CDR3 totals 17 residues. Per germline, CDR1 MGHDK and CDR2 SYGVNS. Trimming removed 5 bases from V and 0 bases from J, with 20 bases in between. CDR3 sequence (DNA): TGTGCCAGCAGTATCCTAGGCCGGGACACCATCTCCTACGAGCAGTACTTC. This codes for CASSILGRDTISYEQYF.

V usage is TRBV11-2 and J usage is TRBJ1-2; D is possibly TRBD1 (6 bases). CDR3 size: 15 residues. V lost 1 base and J 7 bases, leaving 16 bases between the germline ends. Looked up from germline, CDR1 is SGHAT and CDR2 is FQNNGV. This CDR3 is CASSLGGSQGFGYTF. The DNA of the CDR3 is TGTGCCAGCAGCTTAGGTGGATCTCAGGGGTTTGGCTACACCTTC.

The V gene is TRBV7-9, the J gene TRBJ2-7; 7 bases line up with TRBD1. The junction had 15 bases not matched to a gene; V was cut back by 7 bases and J by 6 bases. The CDR3 has 15 amino acids. Germline V gene lookup returns CDR1 SEHNR and CDR2 FQNEAQ (reference sequence). The CDR3 DNA reads as TGTGCCAGCACCAACCCAGGGGGTCCCTCGTCCGAGCAGTACTTC. The encoded protein is CASTNPGGPSSEQYF.

A note on this clone: This specimen includes other DNA sequences encoding the same CDR3. The chain uses TRBV15 and TRBJ1-1; D gene ambiguous. Trimming took 1 base from V and 0 from J, leaving 9 bases between them. Germline V CDR1 and CDR2: LNHNV, YYDKDF (reference sequence). The CDR3 totals 15 residues. CDR3 residues: CATSRAAGMNTEAFF. The CDR3 DNA reads TGTGCCACCAGCAGAGCAGCCGGGATGAACACTGAAGCTTTCTTT. Full variable domain (missing parts from reference TRBV15 and TRBJ1-1): DAMVIQNPRYQVTQFGKPVTLSCSQTLNHNVMYWYQQKSSQAPKLLFHYYDKDFNNEADTPDNFQSRRPNTSFCFLDIRSPGLGDTAMYLCATSRAAGMNTEAFFGQGTRLTVV.

The chain couples TRBV7-6 to TRBJ1-1; D remains ambiguous. The germline V gene encodes CDR1 SGHVS and CDR2 FNYEAQ. The CDR3 covers 13 residues. The ends were cut back, 1 base at V and 1 base at J, with 4 bases in the middle. The CDR3 DNA follows: TGTGCCAGCAGCTTAGGCCAGAACACTGAAGCTTTCTTT. It encodes CASSLGQNTEAFF.

For this clone: Other DNA variants within this sample encode the same CDR3. This chain links TRBV7-2 with TRBJ2-3; D unclear. Between the trimmed V and J ends, which lost 3 bases and 5 bases, there was a span of 3 bases. The CDR3 has 11 amino acids. Germline assignment: CDR1 SGHTA and CDR2 FQGNSA. The CDR3 coding sequence is TGTGCCAGCAGCTTGGAAGATACGCAGTATTTT. Protein product: CASSLEDTQYF. The full variable domain, with the rest looked up from reference TRBV7-2 and TRBJ2-3, is GAGVSQSPSNKVTEKGKDVELRCDPISGHTALYWYRQSLGQGLEFLIYFQGNSAPDKSGLPSDRFSAERTGGSVSTLTIQRTQQEDSAVYLCASSLEDTQYFGPGTRLTVL.

Here the CDR3 reads CASSFRDTEETQYF. The CDR3 nucleotides are TGTGCCAGCAGCTTCCGGGACACGGAAGAGACCCAGTACTTC. This chain joins TRBV5-6 and TRBJ2-5, with TRBD1 as a possible D gene (6 bases). The CDR3 sequence is 14 residues long. Germline CDR1 and CDR2: SGHDT and YYEEEE. V shed 2 bases and J shed 3 bases, with 11 bases lying between them.

V is TRBV7-3 and J is TRBJ2-3; 10 bases are shared with TRBD2. Trimming cost V 3 bases and J 2 bases; bases outside gene matches: 5. CDR1 is SGHTA and CDR2 is FQGTGA in the germline V gene. This CDR3 contains 16 residues. The CDR3 reads CASSFLAGATTDTQYF. DNA of the CDR3: TGTGCCAGCAGCTTCCTAGCGGGAGCGACCACAGATACGCAGTATTTT.

The V call is TRBV18, the J call TRBJ1-5; no definite D call. Germline loops: CDR1 KGHSH, CDR2 LQKENI. The CDR3 has 16 residues. The ends were cut back, 0 bases at V and 5 bases at J, with 14 bases in the middle. DNA of the CDR3: TGTGCCAGCTCACCACCTTACCAGCCTGATTATCAGCCCCAGCATTTT. Amino acid sequence: CASSPPYQPDYQPQHF. The whole variable domain, filled in from reference TRBV18 and TRBJ1-5, reads NAGVMQNPRHLVRRRGQEARLRCSPMKGHSHVYWYRQLPEEGLKFMVYLQKENIIDESGMPKERFSAEFPKEGPSILRIQQVVRGDSAAYFCASSPPYQPDYQPQHFGDGTRLSIL.

In nucleotides, the CDR3 is TGTGCCAGCAGTCTCCGGGACACCCAGCCCCAGCATTTT. Encoded protein: CASSLRDTQPQHF. V is TRBV7-2 and J is TRBJ1-5; TRBD1 might be the D (6 bases). The V and J ends lost 6 bases and 7 bases respectively, with 13 bases between them. Germline values: CDR1 SGHTA, CDR2 FQGNSA. The CDR3 extends over 13 amino acids.

As regards this clone: It is likely a read error: a sequence one base away is far more abundant. Other DNA sequences in this specimen translate into the identical CDR3. The genes are TRBV6-5 and TRBJ2-4; no firm D call. The CDR3 runs 12 residues. The V gene's germline CDR1 is MNHEY and CDR2 SVGAGI. V was trimmed by 6 bases and J by 8 bases, leaving 11 bases between them. The CDR3 here is CASSSETDIQYF. CDR3 coding DNA: TGTGCCAGCAGCTCGGAGACTGACATTCAGTACTTC.

As DNA, the CDR3 is TGTGCCAGCAAAGGCGGAGAGTCCAACACCGGGGAGCTGTTTTTT. Protein product: CASKGGESNTGELFF. The chain employs TRBV5-5 and TRBJ2-2; no clear D gene. This CDR3 contains 15 residues. V dropped 6 bases and J dropped 2 bases, with 14 bases sitting between them. Per the germline V gene, CDR1 is SGHKS and CDR2 is YYEKEE (reference sequence). Full variable domain (outside the CDR3, taken from reference TRBV5-5 and TRBJ2-2): DAGVTQSPTHLIKTRGQQVTLRCSPISGHKSVSWYQQVLGQGPQFIFQYYEKEERGRGNFPDRFSARQFPNYSSELNVNALLLGDSALYLCASKGGESNTGELFFGEGSRLTVL.

This chain joins TRBV9 and TRBJ2-1; 9 nucleotides match TRBD2. The CDR3 spans 13 residues. The V gene end was trimmed by 10 bases and the J gene end by 8 bases; junction bases not matched to a gene: 10. Germline lookup yields CDR1 SGDLS and CDR2 YYNGEE. DNA of the CDR3: TGTGCCGGTGGGACTAGCCCTCTCGATGAGCAGTTCTTC. Translating gives CAGGTSPLDEQFF.

The sample holds a few counts of this clone. The chain joins TRBV27 to TRBJ2-5; 10 bases are a match to TRBD2. The CDR3 runs 21 residues. V gave up 2 bases and J gave up 5 bases; unmatched junction bases: 23. The germline V gene has CDR1 MNHEY and CDR2 SMNVEV (reference sequence). The CDR3 protein is CASSLKATPQAGGPLRETQYF. In nucleotides, the CDR3 is TGTGCCAGCAGTTTAAAGGCAACCCCCCAAGCGGGAGGGCCTTTGAGGGAGACCCAGTACTTC.

This clone has a single count. The chain has TRBV27 and TRBJ2-7; 8 positions agree with TRBD2. Germline-derived CDR1 and CDR2 are MNHEY and SMNVEV (reference sequence). With 3 bases clipped from V and 1 base from J, the junction kept 5 bases outside the gene matches. This CDR3 is 15 amino acids long. The CDR3 nucleotides are TGTGCCAGCAGTTTCCTGGGCGGGAGGTCCTACGAGCAGTACTTC. Translation gives CASSFLGGRSYEQYF.